This T cell receptor beta chain was sequenced for a study of cytomegalovirus exposure and HLA in healthy donors. Notes on the study in general: More than 150 TCR beta chains were listed as cytomegalovirus-associated. With further analysis later on, most CMV-associated TCR beta chains appeared HLA-restricted. A previous analysis found most TCR beta V segments productive roughly 87% or roughly 30% of the time.

On this clone itself: The antigen is not known.

CDR3 length: 21 residues. Germline assignment: CDR1 LGHNA and CDR2 YNFKEQ. J gave up 1 base and V 1 base, and 19 bases lay outside the gene matches. This PCR relied on a set of 60 Vbeta primers and 13 Jbeta primers. Assay used: immunoSEQ multiplex PCR; TCRdb lists only in-frame clones, some missing. The table has some 97,000 clones, around 79% seen once; the top ten hold 11% to 15%. The V and J genes are TRBV4-2 and TRBJ2-5, with TRBD1 matching 9 bases. The receptor's source is a male donor in good health and CMV-seropositive. The sequenced material came from PBMCs. This chain's CDR3 is CASSQGAGTPLDRGVQETQYF. Here the CDR3 DNA reads TGTGCCAGCAGCCAAGGGGCGGGGACTCCGCTCGACAGGGGGGTCCAAGAGACCCAGTACTTC.